This T cell receptor beta chain originates from a study of T cell changes during pregnancy in multiple sclerosis. Here immunoSEQ multiplex PCR was the method, and the copy in TCRdb shows in-frame clones only, minus some. This sample has about 42,000 clones, with 87% found just once. The CDR3 is made up of 14 amino acids. The sample consisted of CD4+ T cells from peripheral blood mononuclear cells, taken after pregnancy. The sequence was obtained from a female donor with multiple sclerosis, enrolled in a pregnancy study. V is TRBV21-1 and J is TRBJ1-4; TRBD1 was called by the table and not checked on the DNA. TRBV21-1 is deemed a pseudogene. CDR3 coding DNA: TGTGCCAGCAGCAAAAAACAGGGGTCTGAAAAACTGTTTTTT. Translating gives CASSKKQGSEKLFF.